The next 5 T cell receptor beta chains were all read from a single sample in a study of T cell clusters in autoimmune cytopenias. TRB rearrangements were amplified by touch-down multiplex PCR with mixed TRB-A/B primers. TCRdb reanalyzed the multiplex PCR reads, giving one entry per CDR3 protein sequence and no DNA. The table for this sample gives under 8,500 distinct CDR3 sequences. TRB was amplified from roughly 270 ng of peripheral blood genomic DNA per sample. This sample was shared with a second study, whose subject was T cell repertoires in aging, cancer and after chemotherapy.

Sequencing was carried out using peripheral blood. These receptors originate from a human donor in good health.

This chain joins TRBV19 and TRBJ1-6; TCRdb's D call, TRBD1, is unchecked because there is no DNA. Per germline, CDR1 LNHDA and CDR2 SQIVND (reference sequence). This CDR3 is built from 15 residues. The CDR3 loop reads CASRRRTAGGSPLHF.

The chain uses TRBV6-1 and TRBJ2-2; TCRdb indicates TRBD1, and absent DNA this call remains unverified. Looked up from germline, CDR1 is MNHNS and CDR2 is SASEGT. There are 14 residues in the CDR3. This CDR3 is CASRLTGLSGELFF.

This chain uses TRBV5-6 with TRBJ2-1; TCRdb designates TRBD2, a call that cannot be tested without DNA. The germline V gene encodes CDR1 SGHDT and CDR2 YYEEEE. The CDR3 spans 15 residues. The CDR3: CASSLWTRISLEQFF.

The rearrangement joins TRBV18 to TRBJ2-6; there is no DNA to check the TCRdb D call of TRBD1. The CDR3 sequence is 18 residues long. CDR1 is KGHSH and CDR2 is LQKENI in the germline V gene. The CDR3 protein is CASSLRQARESGANVLTF.

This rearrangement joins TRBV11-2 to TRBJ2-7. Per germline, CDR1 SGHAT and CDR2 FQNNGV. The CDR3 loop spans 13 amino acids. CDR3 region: CASSSTVLDEQYF.